These T cell receptor beta chains were read from a single sample in a study of identifying expanded T cells in peripheral blood. Produced via immunoSEQ multiplex PCR; TCRdb's table is partial and in-frame only. The sample includes some 95,000 clones, roughly 86% of them seen just once. The sequenced sample consisted of blood. Receptor source: a person between 18 and 70 years old in good health. CDR3s include the opening cysteine and the closing phenylalanine or tryptophan. A D gene is named only where the DNA matches it firmly. Not every row has a clone size; where given, it reads once, few, many or a size class.

d_gene: NA
v_gene: TRBV5-1
j_gene: TRBJ2-5
abundance: NA
CDR3nt: TGCGCCAGCAGCTTTCAGGGCTTACAAGAGACCCAGTACTTC
CDR3aa: CASSFQGLQETQYF

d_gene: NA
v_gene: TRBV9
j_gene: TRBJ2-7
abundance: NA
CDR3nt: TGTGCCAGCAGCGTAGACAGCACCTACGAGCAGTACTTC
CDR3aa: CASSVDSTYEQYF

d_gene: NA
v_gene: TRBV4-3
j_gene: TRBJ2-1
abundance: NA
CDR3nt: TGCGCCAGCAGCCAAGGCGAGGGCGATGAGCAGTTCTTC
CDR3aa: CASSQGEGDEQFF

d_gene: NA
v_gene: TRBV7-2
j_gene: TRBJ2-5
abundance: NA
CDR3nt: TGTGCCAGCAGCTTAGCAGGGTACCAAGAGACCCAGTACTTC
CDR3aa: CASSLAGYQETQYF

d_gene: NA
v_gene: TRBV18
j_gene: TRBJ1-2
abundance: NA
CDR3nt: TGTGCCAGCTCATCTCAAGGGGCGGAAGGCTACACCTTC
CDR3aa: CASSSQGAEGYTF

d_gene: TRBD1
v_gene: TRBV9
j_gene: TRBJ1-1
abundance: NA
CDR3nt: TGTGCCAGCAGCGATGGGGTTGACAGGGCGACTGAAGCTTTCTTT
CDR3aa: CASSDGVDRATEAFF

d_gene: NA
v_gene: TRBV19
j_gene: TRBJ1-2
abundance: NA
CDR3nt: TGTGCCAGTAGTATGTTTTGGTCGCAGGGGTTTAACTATGGCTACACCTTC
CDR3aa: CASSMFWSQGFNYGYTF

d_gene: TRBD1
v_gene: TRBV19
j_gene: TRBJ1-2
abundance: NA
CDR3nt: TGTGCCAGTAGTATGTGGAGGCAGGGGGCGCGAGGCTACACCTTC
CDR3aa: CASSMWRQGARGYTF

d_gene: NA
v_gene: TRBV5-5
j_gene: TRBJ2-3
abundance: once
CDR3nt: TGTGCCAGCAGCTCAGGGTCCGCGGCAGATACGCAGTATTTT
CDR3aa: CASSSGSAADTQYF

d_gene: NA
v_gene: TRBV6-1
j_gene: TRBJ2-5
abundance: once
CDR3nt: TGTGCCAGCAAGGCGGGGGCCCAAGAGACCCAGTACTTC
CDR3aa: CASKAGAQETQYF

d_gene: NA
v_gene: TRBV18
j_gene: TRBJ2-4
abundance: NA
CDR3nt: TGTGCCAGCTCACCATCGGGGGACAGTCGGACGTACTTC
CDR3aa: CASSPSGDSRTYF

d_gene: NA
v_gene: TRBV6-6
j_gene: TRBJ1-2
abundance: NA
CDR3nt: TGTGCCAGCAGTTACGGGGGTGACTATGGCTACACCTTC
CDR3aa: CASSYGGDYGYTF

d_gene: NA
v_gene: TRBV5-4
j_gene: TRBJ2-7
abundance: NA
CDR3nt: TGTGCCAGCAGCTTGGGGCAGGGGATAACCTACGAGCAGTACTTC
CDR3aa: CASSLGQGITYEQYF

d_gene: TRBD1
v_gene: TRBV19
j_gene: TRBJ2-7
abundance: once
CDR3nt: TGTGCCAGTAATCATCAGGGGGCTAGAGAGCAGTACTTC
CDR3aa: CASNHQGAREQYF

d_gene: TRBD1
v_gene: TRBV7-8
j_gene: TRBJ2-5
abundance: once
CDR3nt: TGTGCCAGCAGCGCCACCGGGACAGTACGAGAGACCCAGTACTTC
CDR3aa: CASSATGTVRETQYF

d_gene: NA
v_gene: TRBV30
j_gene: TRBJ2-2
abundance: NA
CDR3nt: TGTGCCTGGAGCGCTGACAGACTATCACTCGTCACCGGGGAGCTGTTTTTT
CDR3aa: CAWSADRLSLVTGELFF

d_gene: NA
v_gene: TRBV19
j_gene: TRBJ1-1
abundance: NA
CDR3nt: TGTGCCAGTAGTATCCCAGGGCACACTGAAGCTTTCTTT
CDR3aa: CASSIPGHTEAFF

d_gene: TRBD1
v_gene: TRBV23-1
j_gene: TRBJ2-7
abundance: NA
CDR3nt: TGCGCCAGCAGTCAATGCCGCCAGGGGGATTACGAGCAGTACTTC
CDR3aa: CASSQCRQGDYEQYF

d_gene: NA
v_gene: TRBV6-1
j_gene: TRBJ2-4
abundance: NA
CDR3nt: TGTGCCAGCAGTGCAAGGGGGGTAGCCAAAAACATTCAGTACTTC
CDR3aa: CASSARGVAKNIQYF

d_gene: TRBD1
v_gene: TRBV7-2
j_gene: TRBJ2-7
abundance: NA
CDR3nt: TGTGCCAGCAGCACCTACAGGGGGCGCACCTACGAGCAGTACTTC
CDR3aa: CASSTYRGRTYEQYF

d_gene: NA
v_gene: TRBV19
j_gene: TRBJ2-2
abundance: NA
CDR3nt: TGTGCCAGTAGTATTTCCCCACAGGCAGGCTCCACCGGGGAGCTGTTTTTT
CDR3aa: CASSISPQAGSTGELFF

d_gene: NA
v_gene: TRBV7-9
j_gene: TRBJ1-2
abundance: NA
CDR3nt: TGTGCCAGCAGCTTGGAGGGAAACTATGGCTACACCTTC
CDR3aa: CASSLEGNYGYTF

d_gene: NA
v_gene: TRBV18
j_gene: TRBJ2-3
abundance: NA
CDR3nt: TGTGCCAGCTCACCCTCCCTTATAAACACACCACGCACAGATACGCAGTATTTT
CDR3aa: CASSPSLINTPRTDTQYF

d_gene: NA
v_gene: TRBV11-3
j_gene: TRBJ2-2
abundance: NA
CDR3nt: TGTGCCAGCAGCCTACGGGCAGGGGCTGGCGGGGAGCTGTTTTTT
CDR3aa: CASSLRAGAGGELFF

d_gene: NA
v_gene: TRBV6-5
j_gene: TRBJ1-1
abundance: NA
CDR3nt: TGTGCCAGCAGTTACGGTCCGAACACTGAAGCTTTCTTT
CDR3aa: CASSYGPNTEAFF

d_gene: TRBD1
v_gene: TRBV4-1
j_gene: TRBJ1-1
abundance: NA
CDR3nt: TGCGCCAGCAGCCCCCAGGGGGCCCCGCTTGGAGGCACTGAAGCTTTCTTT
CDR3aa: CASSPQGAPLGGTEAFF

d_gene: NA
v_gene: TRBV6-6
j_gene: TRBJ2-7
abundance: NA
CDR3nt: TGTGCCAGCAGTTACACGGGGGTAAGCAGGTACGAGCAGTACTTC
CDR3aa: CASSYTGVSRYEQYF

d_gene: NA
v_gene: TRBV27
j_gene: TRBJ2-7
abundance: few
CDR3nt: TGTGCCAGCAGTTTATGGAAGGGGAGCGAGCAGTACTTC
CDR3aa: CASSLWKGSEQYF

d_gene: NA
v_gene: TRBV15
j_gene: TRBJ1-2
abundance: NA
CDR3nt: TGTGCCACCAGCAGCGACAGAAACTATGGCTACACCTTC
CDR3aa: CATSSDRNYGYTF

d_gene: TRBD2
v_gene: TRBV4-1
j_gene: TRBJ2-7
abundance: NA
CDR3nt: TGCGCCAGCAGCCAAGATAGAGCGGGGTTATACGAGCAGTACTTC
CDR3aa: CASSQDRAGLYEQYF

d_gene: TRBD2
v_gene: TRBV6-5
j_gene: TRBJ2-3
abundance: once
CDR3nt: TGTGCCAGCAGTTACTCGGGACTAGCTAAAGATACGCAGTATTTT
CDR3aa: CASSYSGLAKDTQYF

d_gene: NA
v_gene: TRBV5-5
j_gene: TRBJ2-2
abundance: NA
CDR3nt: TGTGCCAGCGCAACACACCCGGGCGGGGAGCTGTTTTTT
CDR3aa: CASATHPGGELFF

d_gene: NA
v_gene: TRBV5-5
j_gene: TRBJ2-2
abundance: NA
CDR3nt: TGTGCCAGCAGCTTGCCCGGAGCCGGGGAGCTGTTTTTT
CDR3aa: CASSLPGAGELFF

d_gene: NA
v_gene: TRBV14
j_gene: TRBJ1-2
abundance: NA
CDR3nt: TGTGCCAGCAGCCAAGTTCCTCTCGCTGGAGCTCTGGGCGGCTACACCTTC
CDR3aa: CASSQVPLAGALGGYTF

d_gene: TRBD1
v_gene: TRBV18
j_gene: TRBJ2-7
abundance: NA
CDR3nt: TGTGCCAGCTCACCTCTCCGGGACAGGGGACTGGGCGAGCAGTACTTC
CDR3aa: CASSPLRDRGLGEQYF

d_gene: TRBD2
v_gene: TRBV7-2
j_gene: TRBJ2-1
abundance: few
CDR3nt: TGTGCCAGCAGCTCGCGTCCGGCGGGGGGCTTCAATGAGCAGTTCTTC
CDR3aa: CASSSRPAGGFNEQFF

d_gene: NA
v_gene: TRBV7-8
j_gene: TRBJ2-1
abundance: medium-sized
CDR3nt: TGTGCCAGCAGCTTATCCGGGAGCTCCTACAATGAGCAGTTCTTC
CDR3aa: CASSLSGSSYNEQFF

d_gene: NA
v_gene: TRBV27
j_gene: TRBJ1-6
abundance: once
CDR3nt: TGTGCCAGCAGTTGGCAGGGACCTTATTCACCCCTCCACTTT
CDR3aa: CASSWQGPYSPLHF

d_gene: NA
v_gene: TRBV10-3
j_gene: TRBJ1-6
abundance: few
CDR3nt: TGTGCCATCAGTGACAGGGAGAATTCACCCCTCCACTTT
CDR3aa: CAISDRENSPLHF

d_gene: NA
v_gene: TRBV11-2
j_gene: TRBJ1-5
abundance: NA
CDR3nt: TGTGTCAGCAGCTTAGACCCCCGCGGACAGCCCCAGCATTTT
CDR3aa: CVSSLDPRGQPQHF

d_gene: NA
v_gene: TRBV11-2
j_gene: TRBJ1-5
abundance: NA
CDR3nt: TGTGCCAGCAGCGTCGGGCCAAATCAGCCCCAGCATTTT
CDR3aa: CASSVGPNQPQHF

d_gene: NA
v_gene: TRBV27
j_gene: TRBJ1-2
abundance: NA
CDR3nt: TGTGCCAGCAGTTTAAATCCCAGGTTCTATGGCTACACCTTC
CDR3aa: CASSLNPRFYGYTF